The clone carrying this TCR beta chain was picked up many times. Its antigen is unknown. Measured with immunoSEQ multiplex PCR; TCRdb has only the in-frame clones, and not every one. The specimen has 75,000 to 85,000 clones, none found just once. These data come from a study of T cell clonality in common variable immunodeficiency. Study findings and constraints: T cell subpopulation sequencing would be needed to explain CVID clonality. CVID patient heterogeneity limited repertoire-clinical complication correlations. CVID subjects had higher TCRbeta clonality than healthy controls, most marked in about a third. Reportedly, TCR beta sequences from common variable immunodeficiency showed fewer deletions and N-nucleotide insertions.

The sequencing sample was made of peripheral blood mononuclear cells. This receptor was identified in a person aged 18 to 75 in good health.

Here the CDR3 reads CSVAGGQETQYF. CDR3 DNA, as far as it was read: TGCAGCGTGGCCGGGGGCCAAGAGACC. The chain carries TRBV29-1 and TRBJ2-5; a weak D match, TRBD2 (6 bases). Sequencing ends 3 residues short of the CDR3 end; the germline J gene provides the rest. Germline CDR1 is SQVTM and CDR2 is ANQGSEA. This CDR3 is 12 amino acids long. V gave up 6 bases and J gave up 1 base, with 9 bases separating them.